This T cell receptor (beta chain) was found in a study of blood T cell repertoires in COVID-19. Study overall: There were acute and convalescent COVID-19 samples, and they came from the United States, Italy and Spain. The cDNA or gDNA used as material had been derived from T cells, B-cell-depleted T cells, or PBMCs.

In the study's own analysis: How many nucleated cells were present was estimated from reference gene primer amplification. Clones were sequenced by immunoSEQ multiplex PCR, and TCRdb holds only the in-frame ones, with some missing. V, J and clone size were drawn from that table, and D and trimming were deduced from the DNA. This sample carries approximately 37,000 clones, around 83% of them seen once, and the ten largest clones take 40% to 55%. This clone was detected a few times. What was sequenced was peripheral blood. This clonotype was sampled from a man in his 60s with active or convalescent COVID-19.

The CDR3 region has the DNA TGCAGCGCCCAGCGCCAGAATTGGGCGGGTGAGCAGTTCTTC. Translated, it gives CSAQRQNWAGEQFF. The J gene is TRBJ2-1, the V gene TRBV29-1, with D perhaps matching TRBD2 (5 bases). Between the trimmed V and J ends, which lost 7 bases and 9 bases, there was a span of 22 bases. In germline, CDR1 is SQVTM, CDR2 ANQGSEA. This CDR3 has 14 residues.